What follows are 20 T cell receptor beta chains derived from one specimen sequenced in a study of regulatory and conventional T cells in RAG deficiency. The sorted regulatory T cells were CD4+, CD25-high and CD127-low, with genomic DNA sequenced. The table came from immunoSEQ multiplex PCR; TCRdb's copy has only in-frame clones and leaves some out. Of 9,000 to 15,000 clones detected, roughly 94% appear once; the ten largest clones hold roughly 1.4%. This sample also belongs to another study, concerning regulatory T cells. This second report adds: The primer mix had 52 TRBV and 13 TRBJ primers.

The sample consisted of CD127- CD25+ CD4+ Tregs sorted from blood. The source of these receptors is a human donor in good health.

The rearrangement links TRBV6-6 to TRBJ2-7; D is uncertain. Trimming shortened V by 3 bases and J by 2 bases, and 8 bases separated the two germline ends. The CDR3 sequence is 13 residues long. Germline V gene data show CDR1 as MNHNY and CDR2 as SVGAGI (reference sequence). CDR3 nucleotides: TGTGCCAGCAGTTATGTTTACACCTACGAGCAGTACTTC. Translating gives CASSYVYTYEQYF.

The CDR3: CASSKGLAGETQYF. CDR3 bases: TGTGCCAGCAGCAAAGGACTAGCTGGTGAGACCCAGTACTTC. V usage is TRBV7-2 and J usage is TRBJ2-5, with 8 positions matching TRBD2. Germline V CDR1 and CDR2: SGHTA, FQGNSA. Germline trimming cut 5 bases from V and 5 bases from J; bases unmatched to any gene: 7. This CDR3 has 14 residues.

This clone has just a few counts. The chain recombines TRBV10-3 with TRBJ1-4; TRBD1 matches at 7 bases. The germline V gene has CDR1 ENHRY and CDR2 SYGVKD. After removal of 6 bases from V and 4 bases from J, the junction contained 2 bases not matched to a gene. The CDR3 is made up of 13 amino acids. The CDR3 loop is CAIRRQGNEKLFF. As DNA, the CDR3 is TGTGCCATCAGACGACAGGGTAATGAAAAACTGTTTTTT.

V usage is TRBV5-1 and J usage is TRBJ2-1, with 10 bases fitting TRBD1. V trimming: 4 bases; J trimming: 0 bases; junction bases outside the gene matches: 7. The CDR3 consists of 17 residues. CDR1 is SGHRS and CDR2 is YFSETQ in the germline V gene. CDR3 loop: CASSPGQGVTSYNEQFF. DNA for the CDR3: TGCGCCAGCAGCCCAGGACAGGGGGTTACCTCCTACAATGAGCAGTTCTTC.

The chain combines TRBV5-1 with TRBJ1-2, with TRBD1 identical over 8 bases. The CDR3 extends over 16 amino acids. The J segment lost 0 bases and the V segment lost 4 bases, leaving 8 bases of the junction unmatched. Germline CDR1 is SGHRS and CDR2 is YFSETQ. The DNA for the CDR3 is TGCGCCAGCAGCACCGGATGGACAGGGACTAACTATGGCTACACCTTC. Its translation is CASSTGWTGTNYGYTF.

V is TRBV30 and J is TRBJ1-2, with D possibly being TRBD1 (6 bases). The CDR3 runs 15 residues. From germline, CDR1 is GTSNPN and CDR2 SVGIG (reference sequence). V was pared by 2 bases and J by 7 bases, with 20 bases between. The chain's CDR3 is CAWSSLGGARFGYTF. The CDR3 nucleotides are TGTGCCTGGAGTTCACTAGGGGGGGCGCGGTTTGGCTACACCTTC.

The rearrangement uses TRBV5-1 and TRBJ2-5; 8 nucleotides match TRBD1. The CDR3 is made up of 15 amino acids. With V trimmed by 0 bases and J by 5 bases, 6 bases remained unmatched. Germline values: CDR1 SGHRS, CDR2 YFSETQ. The CDR3 spells CASSLEGQGYETQYF. The CDR3 DNA sequence: TGCGCCAGCAGCTTGGAAGGACAGGGTTATGAGACCCAGTACTTC.

The J gene is TRBJ2-1, the V gene TRBV15; maybe TRBD1 (5 bases). Per germline, CDR1 LNHNV and CDR2 YYDKDF (reference sequence). Trimming shortened V by 3 bases and J by 3 bases, and 12 bases separated the two germline ends. This CDR3 is 15 amino acids long. The CDR3 DNA reads TGTGCCACCAGCAGGTTAGGGGAATTCTACAATGAGCAGTTCTTC. Protein sequence: CATSRLGEFYNEQFF.

The chain recombines TRBV5-1 with TRBJ2-1, with 8 positions matching TRBD1. Germline V gene data show CDR1 as SGHRS and CDR2 as YFSETQ. CDR3 length: 16 residues. J lost 0 bases, V lost 0 bases, and 2 bases had no gene match. In nucleotides, the CDR3 is TGCGCCAGCAGCTTGGGGACAGGGAGCTCCTACAATGAGCAGTTCTTC. Translating gives CASSLGTGSSYNEQFF. The full variable domain, its missing parts supplied by reference TRBV5-1 and TRBJ2-1, is KAGVTQTPRYLIKTRGQQVTLSCSPISGHRSVSWYQQTPGQGLQFLFEYFSETQRNKGNFPGRFSGRQFSNSRSEMNVSTLELGDSALYLCASSLGTGSSYNEQFFGPGTRLTVL.

The gene calls are TRBV6-5 and TRBJ1-6, with TRBD1 identical over 7 bases. This CDR3 spans 12 amino acids. The J segment lost 9 bases and the V segment lost 5 bases, leaving 1 base of the junction unmatched. Germline V gives CDR1 MNHEY, CDR2 SVGAGI. DNA of the CDR3: TGTGCCAGCAGTACAGGGGTTTCACCCCTCCACTTT. It codes for CASSTGVSPLHF.

The genes are TRBV7-9 and TRBJ1-4; 9 bases match TRBD1. The CDR3 length is 16 residues. CDR1 is SEHNR, CDR2 FQNEAQ, per germline (reference sequence). V trimming: 5 bases; J trimming: 7 bases; junction bases outside the gene matches: 11. CDR3 DNA: TGTGCCAGCAGCCCCGCCGGACAGGGGTTCGGTGAAAAACTGTTTTTT. It translates to CASSPAGQGFGEKLFF.

This clone was observed a single time. The chain joins TRBV4-1 to TRBJ1-1, with a weak D call TRBD1 (5 bases). In germline, CDR1 is MGHRA, CDR2 YSYEKL. This CDR3 contains 16 residues. V was trimmed by 0 bases and J by 1 base, leaving 12 bases between them. The CDR3 coding sequence is TGCGCCAGCAGCCAAGACAACCTAAGGGGGAACACTGAAGCTTTCTTT. The encoded protein is CASSQDNLRGNTEAFF.

This chain joins TRBV7-9 and TRBJ1-1, with D hard to call. The CDR3 sequence is 15 residues long. Trimming pared 4 bases from V and 3 bases from J, leaving 15 bases between. Germline CDR1 SEHNR, CDR2 FQNEAQ (reference sequence). The CDR3 here is CASSSSRREHTEAFF. Written as DNA, the CDR3 is TGTGCCAGCAGCTCATCTAGGCGGGAACACACTGAAGCTTTCTTT.

The chain couples TRBV19 to TRBJ2-3; D is possibly TRBD1 (5 bases). Between the trimmed V and J ends, which lost 7 bases and 2 bases, there was a span of 13 bases. In germline, CDR1 is LNHDA, CDR2 SQIVND (reference sequence). The CDR3 length is 14 residues. The CDR3 DNA follows: TGTGCCAGTAAAAGAAGGGGCTACACAGATACGCAGTATTTT. It specifies CASKRRGYTDTQYF.

J is TRBJ1-2 and V is TRBV19; D is perhaps TRBD1 (6 bases). The V gene's germline CDR1 is LNHDA and CDR2 SQIVND (reference sequence). This CDR3 region has 12 residues. V shed 10 bases and J shed 8 bases, with 17 bases lying between them. In nucleotides, the CDR3 is TGTGCCACCGAGTGGGGCAGGGGCGGCTACACCTTC. Translation gives CATEWGRGGYTF.

This chain links TRBV15 with TRBJ1-2, with TRBD1 as a possible D gene (6 bases). The CDR3 has 14 residues. Germline CDR1 and CDR2: LNHNV and YYDKDF (reference sequence). Between the trimmed V and J ends, which lost 1 base and 4 bases, there was a span of 10 bases. The CDR3: CATSRGTDSYGYTF. The CDR3 DNA reads TGTGCCACCAGCAGAGGAACGGACAGCTATGGCTACACCTTC.

CDR3 amino acids: CASSLLGGGAPETQYF. The CDR3, as DNA: TGTGCCAGCAGCTTATTAGGCGGGGGGGCCCCAGAGACCCAGTACTTC. The V call is TRBV11-2, the J call TRBJ2-5; 9 bases are shared with TRBD2. The CDR3 totals 16 residues. Germline CDR1 SGHAT, CDR2 FQNNGV. V gave up 2 bases and J gave up 4 bases; unmatched junction bases: 8.

The chain uses TRBV7-9 and TRBJ2-1, with 7 bases identical to TRBD1. V lost 1 base and J lost 6; bases outside the gene matches: 6. This CDR3 comprises 15 residues. CDR1 is SEHNR, CDR2 FQNEAQ, per germline (reference sequence). The CDR3 protein is CASSLGGPGGNEQFF. The CDR3 DNA sequence: TGTGCCAGCAGCTTAGGAGGTCCAGGGGGCAATGAGCAGTTCTTC.

The rearrangement uses TRBV14 and TRBJ2-5, with 9 bases that match TRBD2. The CDR3 has 15 residues. From germline, CDR1 is SGHDN and CDR2 FVKESK. V trimming: 4 bases; J trimming: 5 bases; junction bases outside the gene matches: 8. CDR3 DNA sequence: TGTGCCAGCAGCCCCCTAGCGGGGATGGGGGAGACCCAGTACTTC. Its protein product is CASSPLAGMGETQYF.

The V and J genes are TRBV6-1 and TRBJ2-7; D perhaps matches TRBD1 (5 bases). Germline V gene data show CDR1 as MNHNS and CDR2 as SASEGT. The CDR3 spans 12 residues. V gave up 10 bases and J gave up 4 bases, with 14 bases separating them. This chain's CDR3 is CATAREGYEQYF. In DNA, the CDR3 is TGTGCCACCGCCAGGGAAGGGTACGAGCAGTACTTC.